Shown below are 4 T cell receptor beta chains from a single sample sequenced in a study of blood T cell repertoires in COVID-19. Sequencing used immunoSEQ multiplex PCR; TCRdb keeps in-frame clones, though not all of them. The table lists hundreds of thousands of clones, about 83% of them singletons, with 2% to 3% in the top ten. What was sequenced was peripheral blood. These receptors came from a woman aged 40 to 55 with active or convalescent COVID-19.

The CDR3 loop is CASSVGQGAAGYTF. CDR3 nucleotides: TGTGCCAGCAGCGTTGGACAGGGGGCGGCTGGCTACACCTTC. This chain links TRBV9 with TRBJ1-2; 11 nucleotides line up with TRBD1. This CDR3 region has 14 residues. From germline, CDR1 is SGDLS and CDR2 YYNGEE. Germline trimming cut 2 bases from V and 7 bases from J; bases unmatched to any gene: 4.

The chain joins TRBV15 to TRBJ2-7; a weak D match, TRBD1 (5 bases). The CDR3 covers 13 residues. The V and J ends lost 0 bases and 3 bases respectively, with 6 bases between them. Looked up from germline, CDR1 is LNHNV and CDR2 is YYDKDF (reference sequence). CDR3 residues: CATSRDQGYEQYF. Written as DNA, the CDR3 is TGTGCCACCAGCAGAGATCAGGGCTACGAGCAGTACTTC. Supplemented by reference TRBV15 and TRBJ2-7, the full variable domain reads DAMVIQNPRYQVTQFGKPVTLSCSQTLNHNVMYWYQQKSSQAPKLLFHYYDKDFNNEADTPDNFQSRRPNTSFCFLDIRSPGLGDTAMYLCATSRDQGYEQYFGPGTRLTVT.

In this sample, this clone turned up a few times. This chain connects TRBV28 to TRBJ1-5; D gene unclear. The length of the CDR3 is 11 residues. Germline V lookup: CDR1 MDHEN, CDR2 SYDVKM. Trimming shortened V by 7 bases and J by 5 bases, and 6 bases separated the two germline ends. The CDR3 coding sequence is TGTGCCAGCACCTCTGATCAGCCCCAGCATTTT. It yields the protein CASTSDQPQHF.

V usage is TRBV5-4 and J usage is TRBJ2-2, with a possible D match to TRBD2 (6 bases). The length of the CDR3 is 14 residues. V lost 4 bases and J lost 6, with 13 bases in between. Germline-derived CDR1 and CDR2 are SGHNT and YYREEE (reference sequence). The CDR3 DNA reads TGTGCCAGCAGCCCGGGACTGACGGCCGGGGAGCTGTTTTTT. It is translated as CASSPGLTAGELFF.